This section outlines one T cell receptor beta chain sequence together with its context. Its cognate antigen has yet to be identified. Base-call qualities are not available, and no considerably larger clone is one nucleotide away. The data stem from a study of cytomegalovirus exposure and HLA in healthy donors (dated 2017 in TCRdb). Some background on the complete study: According to an earlier analysis of a few hundred of the donors, 150 million to 200 million T cells yielded over 90 million unique TCR beta sequences and around 280 Gb of sequence data. An early release that covered some 630 HLA-typed donors contained approximately 300 gigabases of sequencing data and roughly 84 million unique TCR sequences. Of the roughly 420 genotyped donors, 65% to 90% were placed in the genetic ancestry cluster associated with self-reported Caucasian donors. The study aimed to test whether cataloging public T cell receptors could reveal signatures of past pathogen exposure. The T cell repertoires of several hundred subjects were profiled by immunosequencing and related to cytomegalovirus serostatus. Along with the approximately 620-subject first cohort, a separate validation cohort of over a hundred different subjects was used. The study combined high-throughput TCR immunosequencing, statistical association of individual TCRs with disease status, and machine learning to predict cytomegalovirus infection status. To study patterns of TCR occurrence, a later analysis re-analyzed previously published TCR beta repertoires from 650 to 750 donors and added high-resolution HLA genotyping. The later analysis used no new phenotypic data to find candidate immune exposures, relying instead on TCR beta sequences and their occurrence across donors. To decide whether each TCR beta V gene segment behaved as functional or pseudogenic, an earlier analysis of some 540 of the donors relied on high-throughput TCR beta sequencing. Donor age, sex, ethnicity and CMV serostatus were compiled together with the repertoire data. A later genetic analysis took genome-wide SNP genotypes for about 55% of the roughly 700 donors and used that subset as a discovery cohort. All discovery cohort repertoires had been generated on a single sequencing platform. HLA typing covered class I and class II loci at four-digit resolution. The number of donors typed differed by locus, with 629-630 for A, B, C, DRB1 and DQB1, around 520 for DQA1, some 570 for DPA1, and around 450 for DPB1. Roughly 5 DR-DQ haplotypes were handled as single units for association and clustering because linkage in the cohort was strong. Across about 370 genotyped donors of the cohort, an average of roughly 250,000 unique TCR beta nucleotide sequences per donor were sequenced, and roughly a sixth of those sequences were non-productive.

Library preparation used the immunoSEQ multiplex PCR assay. For the multiplex PCR, a mixture combining 60 forward primers for TCR Vbeta segments and 13 reverse primers for TCR Jbeta segments was used. A multiplex PCR assay on genomic DNA amplified the CDR3 region of rearranged TCR beta genes. The amplified TCR beta libraries were sequenced on the Illumina HiSeq System as 87-base-pair reads. On the authors' methods: A later analysis tallied 70 million to 100 million unique TCR beta chains across the 666 repertoires, and about 12 million of those chains were shared by two or more donors. To remove PCR and sequencing errors, raw reads were error-corrected and collapsed into unique sequences using a nearest-neighbor algorithm that merged closely related sequences. Alignment of CDR3 sequences to IMGT reference sequences was used to assign V, D and J gene segments. For a sequence to be retained, a match of at least six nucleotides was required to both a V gene segment and a J gene segment. A rearrangement was called productive if the CDR3 had no stop codons and remained in frame with V and J, and every other rearrangement was called non-productive. CDR3 was defined by IMGT convention, running from the second conserved V-encoded cysteine to the conserved J-encoded phenylalanine. In an earlier analysis of 550 to 650 of the donors, sequences lacking an unambiguous match to a single V gene segment were excluded. An earlier analysis of almost 600 of the donors classified V segments as functional when productive rearrangements were above 56.7% and as segregating when the standard deviation between donors was above 5%. To diagnose cytomegalovirus status from the catalog of TCR beta chain sequences, a statistical classification framework was built. In a later analysis, V and J genes were assigned by comparing TCR nucleotide sequences against IMGT/GENE-DB human TR gene sequences. A later analysis assigned CDR3 sequences and most-parsimonious VDJ recombination scenarios with the TCRdist pipeline. A later analysis defined each TCR beta chain by its CDR3 amino acid sequence plus V-gene family, and excluded reads lacking a unique V-gene family. A later analysis removed 500 to 600 highly shared, low-generation-probability nucleotide sequences to deal with suspected cross-contamination and a sequencing artifact. In a later analysis, a clonal expansion index was calculated for each public chain from normalized within-repertoire ranks of inferred template counts. A later analysis computed generation probabilities with a VDJ recombination model fitted to out-of-frame rearrangements, and checked the results against IGoR. Hypergeometric tests were used in a later analysis to score TCR-TCR, TCR-HLA and TCR-CMV co-occurrence, with a repertoire-size bias correction applied to the TCR pairs. A later analysis estimated false discovery rates by permuting HLA or CMV assignments 20 times. In a later analysis, co-occurring TCRs were grouped using DBSCAN, and TCRdist sequence similarity was added for clustering within HLA-allele-positive subsets. Repertoires with fewer than 30,000 or more than 120,000 public chains, plus five repertoires with anomalous nucleotide sharing, were excluded from co-occurrence clustering. TCRdb stores this immuneACCESS table with in-frame sequences only. Part of the clones is absent; in the studies checked, under half of the shortfall reflects unresolved V genes, and no reason is known for the rest. V and J calls plus clone size are reproduced from that table; the DNA served to infer D and trimming. Recorded for this sample are approximately 210,000 clones; about 83% of them occurred a single time. In total, the top ten clones hold 9.5% to 13% of the sample.

The cohort comprised approximately 700 healthy bone marrow donors. All cohort members were sampled while nominally healthy, although unrecorded immune exposures were likely present. The donor was CMV seropositive and belonged to the group of more than 250 seropositive cohort members. A peripheral blood sample was collected from each donor, and TCR beta sequencing was performed on peripheral blood mononuclear cells. Genomic DNA was extracted from the blood cell samples with the Qiagen DNeasy Blood Extraction Kit. Broad study findings and their caveats: In both the original and validation cohorts, the classifier was reported to diagnose cytomegalovirus status with high specificity and sensitivity. The earlier analysis of fewer than 750 of the donors excluded fewer than 20 rarely observed V segments, including chromosome 9 orphons, because counts were too low. According to a later analysis, TCR association rates differed among HLA loci, with DRB1 alleles showing the most associated TCRs and HLA-C alleles showing the fewest. This cohort had only TCR beta chains sequenced, and the lack of alpha or paired-chain data limited which features could be detected. The authors suggested that the approach could potentially be extended to other disease states and immunological phenotypes. Compared with the 666-donor mean, donors in an Asian-associated ancestry cluster had fewer N-insertions in productive TCRs, according to a later genetic analysis. Broadly in line with IMGT annotations, most TCR beta V segments showed up in productive rearrangements about 87% or about 30% of the time in an earlier analysis of about 500 of the donors. V-gene and J-gene trimming of TCR beta chains was associated with a missense DCLRE1C variant in a later genetic analysis, and the association was replicated in an independent cohort. In a later analysis, most CMV-associated TCR beta chains were found to appear HLA-restricted, with HLA associations seemingly driven largely by CMV exposure. A further reported finding was that TCR beta sequences accurately predicted the HLA-A and HLA-B alleles for most subjects in the first cohort. At a false discovery rate of 0.05, a later analysis linked about 16,000 TCR beta sequences to specific HLA alleles. Linkage disequilibrium might explain the correlated functional status among segregating V segments, but an unknown experimental factor could not be ruled out. Strong co-occurrence of HLA alleles, especially DR and DQ, made assigning TCR associations to individual alleles difficult. Immune exposure information for the cohort was limited to CMV serostatus. Roughly uniform sequencing depth across donors was assumed in presence/absence analyses, although this assumption may not hold. In the study, around 160 TCR beta chains were listed as associated with cytomegalovirus. A group of highly shared sequence variants was considered likely to be a technical artifact of the sequencing pipeline. In a later analysis, several top co-occurrence clusters were reported to appear linked to parvovirus B19, influenza, CMV and Epstein-Barr virus. While some public TCRs were present in many individuals, most TCR sequences turned up only very rarely across donors. A few of the identified cytomegalovirus-associated TCR beta chains were confirmed in vitro to be specific for cytomegalovirus antigens. Because the 87-base-pair reads could not distinguish some IMGT-functional V segments, including TRBV6-2 and TRBV6-3, those segments were excluded. In a later analysis, HLA-associated TCR beta chains showed more clonal expansion and lower generation probabilities than non-associated chains that were equally common. Because HLA typing was unavailable for some donors at each locus, only the typed subset was used in association tests.

Trimming removed 1 base from V and 4 bases from J, leaving 10 bases between the germline ends. As encoded in the germline V gene (reference sequence), CDR1 is GTSNPN while CDR2 is SVGIG. The CDR3 spans 13 residues, from the cysteine through the phenylalanine. The only DNA kept is the CDR3, 39 bases in frame from the first base. This clonotype originated in a woman between 50 and 59 years old in good health and CMV-seropositive. The chain uses TRBV30 and TRBJ1-2; no D gene call is confident. Sequenced: PBMCs. CDR3 reads: CAWSGTRLYGYTF. The nucleotides are TGTGCCTGGAGTGGAACAAGACTCTATGGCTACACCTTC.